The 22 T cell receptor beta chains below were found in one sample sequenced in a study of radiation and T cells in renal cell carcinoma (dated by TCRdb to 2020 to 2021). The sample's time point label is to be understood as: blood 2 weeks post-SBRT. The treatment or condition label, as the study defines it: 15 Gy SBRT to primary tumor, nephrectomy 4 weeks later. The library was prepared using the immunoSEQ multiplex PCR assay. TCRdb took over this immuneACCESS table, retaining in-frame rearrangements with V and J assigned. Such tables are incomplete; in checked studies, under half of the missing clones stem from an unresolved V gene, and the remainder is unexplained. The sample table records more than 20,000 clones; over 70% of these occur just once. The ten largest make up roughly 30% of the sample. Here the sequenced sample was blood, taken from a patient whose treatment included radiotherapy and nephrectomy. These receptors were obtained from a man in his 60s with renal cell carcinoma.

This sequence joins TRBV7-2 and TRBJ1-6; maybe TRBD1 (5 bases). The CDR3 has 13 residues. Looked up from germline, CDR1 is SGHTA and CDR2 is FQGNSA. Trimming removed 3 bases at V and 16 bases at J, with 16 bases between. CDR3 protein: CASSLAGRRLLHF. The CDR3, as DNA: TGTGCCAGCAGCTTGGCGGGACGTCGTCTACTCCACTTT.

In its sample, this clone ranks as medium-sized. This sequence joins TRBV5-5 and TRBJ1-2; D may be TRBD1 (5 bases). This CDR3 comprises 15 residues. Germline-derived CDR1 and CDR2 are SGHKS and YYEKEE (reference sequence). V gave up 2 bases and J gave up 0 bases, with 11 bases separating them. The CDR3 bases are TGTGCCAGCAGCTTTAGAGGGGAACCTAACTATGGCTACACCTTC. Protein sequence: CASSFRGEPNYGYTF.

As for this clone: The conserved final phenylalanine or tryptophan is absent from the CDR3, which likely points to a read error. The limits of the CDR3 on the DNA are not certain, so only TCRdb's listed CDR3 is given. This rearrangement joins TRBV7-2 to TRBJ1-4. The CDR3 is made up of 8 amino acids, end residues included. The V gene's germline CDR1 is SGHTA and CDR2 FQGNSA. The CDR3 here is CASSSDRG.

The chain combines TRBV30 with TRBJ2-7; D ambiguous. The ends were cut back, 0 bases at V and 2 bases at J, with 11 bases in the middle. CDR3 length equals 14 residues. CDR1 and CDR2 from the germline V gene are GTSNPN and SVGIG (reference sequence). The CDR3 nucleotides are TGTGCCTGGAGTGTCACTAACGGCGCCTACGAGCAGTACTTC. Protein sequence: CAWSVTNGAYEQYF.

This rearrangement joins TRBV4-2 to TRBJ2-7; the match to TRBD2 covers 11 bases. V was clipped by 6 bases and J by 5 bases; unmatched bases: 12. The germline CDR1 and CDR2 sequences are LGHNA and YNFKEQ. This CDR3 contains 16 residues. CDR3 region: CASSHILGTSGNEQYF. The CDR3 DNA follows: TGTGCCAGCAGTCATATTTTAGGGACTAGCGGAAACGAGCAGTACTTC.

This clone was detected once. The genes are TRBV5-1 and TRBJ2-3; no clear D gene. The CDR3 totals 15 residues. With 0 bases removed from V and 3 bases from J, the gap between germline ends came to 11 bases. Per the germline V gene, CDR1 is SGHRS and CDR2 is YFSETQ. For the CDR3, the DNA is TGCGCCAGCAGCTTGGGGCGGCTGACGACAGATACGCAGTATTTT. Translated, it gives CASSLGRLTTDTQYF.

The chain combines TRBV4-2 with TRBJ1-1; 8 bases fit TRBD1. Germline V gene lookup returns CDR1 LGHNA and CDR2 YNFKEQ. The CDR3 totals 16 residues. V shed 3 bases and J 7 bases; nucleotides not matched to a gene: 13. The CDR3 sequence is CASSHAAGQAVYEAFF. CDR3 in DNA: TGTGCCAGCAGCCATGCGGCGGGACAGGCGGTGTATGAAGCTTTCTTT.

The rearrangement joins TRBV5-4 to TRBJ2-7; TRBD2 matches 10 bases. The CDR3 runs 15 residues. V dropped 3 bases and J dropped 5; count of bases not matched to a gene: 8. Germline V gives CDR1 SGHNT, CDR2 YYREEE (reference sequence). This CDR3 is CASSSPGLALHEQYF. DNA for the CDR3: TGTGCCAGCAGCTCCCCGGGACTAGCGTTACACGAGCAGTACTTC.

The CDR3 region has the DNA TGCGCCAGCAGAGTCCAGGGGGCGGGCACTGAAGCTTTCTTT. Protein sequence: CASRVQGAGTEAFF. The chain recombines TRBV10-2 with TRBJ1-1; TRBD1 matches at 8 bases. The CDR3 is made up of 14 amino acids. After removal of 6 bases from V and 4 bases from J, the junction contained 7 bases not matched to a gene. CDR1 is WSHSY and CDR2 is SAAADI in the germline V gene.

This sequence joins TRBV5-1 and TRBJ2-7; 14 bases align to TRBD2. CDR3 length: 17 amino acids. CDR1 SGHRS and CDR2 YFSETQ come from the germline V gene. V gave up 3 bases and J gave up 4 bases; unmatched junction bases: 9. CDR3 DNA sequence: TGCGCCAGCAGCTCGACTAGCGGGAGGGCCGGGTTGTACGAGCAGTACTTC. Amino acids: CASSSTSGRAGLYEQYF.

This chain connects TRBV10-3 to TRBJ2-7; D remains unclear. This CDR3 has 11 amino acids. CDR1 ENHRY and CDR2 SYGVKD come from the germline V gene. V was pared by 0 bases and J by 5 bases, with 2 bases between. The CDR3 region is CAISESNEQYF. The CDR3 bases are TGTGCCATCAGTGAGTCCAACGAGCAGTACTTC.

The rearrangement uses TRBV7-6 and TRBJ2-2; D may correspond to TRBD1 or TRBD2 (5 bases each). Looked up from germline, CDR1 is SGHVS and CDR2 is FNYEAQ. V lost 10 bases to trimming and J lost 5 bases, with 14 bases between them. The CDR3 is 13 residues long. CDR3 DNA: TGTGCCACGAGTGAATGGGGGACCGGGGAGCTGTTTTTT. It specifies CATSEWGTGELFF.

This chain's CDR3 is CASSLLYGNTEAFF. Here the CDR3 DNA reads TGTGCCAGCAGCTTACTGTACGGGAACACTGAAGCTTTCTTT. The V gene is TRBV11-2, the J gene TRBJ1-1; no reliable D call. CDR3 length: 14 residues. V was clipped by 2 bases and J by 1 base, with 8 bases between them. Germline V lookup: CDR1 SGHAT, CDR2 FQNNGV.

The chain carries TRBV2 and TRBJ2-7; 11 bases map to TRBD1. Germline V gene data show CDR1 as SNHLY and CDR2 as FYNNEI. J was trimmed by 5 bases and V by 7 bases; bases with no gene match: 4. The CDR3 covers 13 residues. The CDR3: CASNGDRGNEQYF. The CDR3 DNA follows: TGTGCCAGCAATGGGGACAGGGGGAACGAGCAGTACTTC.

The chain carries TRBV6-5 and TRBJ2-7, with a weak D call TRBD1 (5 bases). The germline V gene encodes CDR1 MNHEY and CDR2 SVGAGI. V lost 6 bases, J lost 6 bases, and 9 bases lay in between. This CDR3 has 11 amino acids. CDR3 nucleotides: TGTGCCAGCAGGCAAGGGGTCGAGCAGTACTTC. Amino acid sequence: CASRQGVEQYF.

The chain links TRBV29-1 to TRBJ2-2; the D gene is possibly TRBD1 (5 bases). V lost 4 bases and J 6 bases, leaving 9 bases between the germline ends. Germline V gene sequence: CDR1 SQVTM, CDR2 ANQGSEA. The CDR3 extends over 12 amino acids. CDR3 residues: CSVGWGAGELFF. In DNA, the CDR3 is TGCAGCGTTGGGTGGGGCGCCGGGGAGCTGTTTTTT.

The chain is built from TRBV19 and TRBJ2-3; the match to TRBD2 covers 11 bases. CDR1 is LNHDA and CDR2 is SQIVND in the germline V gene (reference sequence). Unmatched junction bases numbered 10, after V lost 5 bases and J lost 6 bases. CDR3 length equals 16 residues. The CDR3 sequence: CASSHGLAGPLDTQYF. The CDR3 DNA sequence: TGTGCCAGTAGTCACGGACTAGCGGGCCCTCTGGATACGCAGTATTTT.

The chain couples TRBV11-1 to TRBJ2-2; the match to TRBD2 covers 12 bases. The CDR3 has 15 residues. With 5 bases clipped from V and 4 bases from J, the junction kept 2 bases outside the gene matches. Germline CDR1 and CDR2: SGHAT and FQDESV (reference sequence). DNA for the CDR3: TGTGCCAGCAGCCGGGGACTAGCGGGCACCGGGGAGCTGTTTTTT. Protein product: CASSRGLAGTGELFF.

This chain joins TRBV9 and TRBJ2-3; 14 bases are a match to TRBD2. Germline values: CDR1 SGDLS, CDR2 YYNGEE. The CDR3 consists of 15 residues. J gave up 6 bases and V 0 bases, and 0 bases lay outside the gene matches. The CDR3 DNA follows: TGTGCCAGCAGCGTAGGGACTAGCGGGAGGGATACGCAGTATTTT. This sequence encodes CASSVGTSGRDTQYF.

The rearrangement uses TRBV6-6 and TRBJ2-7; possible D gene TRBD1, 6 bases. V was clipped by 4 bases and J by 13 bases, with 14 bases between them. Germline assignment: CDR1 MNHNY and CDR2 SVGAGI (reference sequence). This CDR3 contains 11 residues. The CDR3 bases are TGTGCCAGCAGTTCCCTCCGGGACACCTACTTC. This sequence encodes CASSSLRDTYF.

This chain links TRBV5-1 with TRBJ2-1, with 7 bases lining up with TRBD2. The CDR3 runs to 16 residues. Germline V lookup: CDR1 SGHRS, CDR2 YFSETQ. Trimming cost V 0 bases and J 3 bases; bases outside gene matches: 6. The CDR3 nucleotides are TGCGCCAGCAGCTTGGATGGCAGGGAGGGCTACAATGAGCAGTTCTTC. It specifies CASSLDGREGYNEQFF.

The chain couples TRBV6-1 to TRBJ1-1; 8 bases align to TRBD1. CDR1 and CDR2 (germline): MNHNS, SASEGT. The junction had 5 bases not matched to a gene; V was cut back by 4 bases and J by 4 bases. The CDR3 length is 14 residues. CDR3 DNA sequence: TGTGCCAGCAGTGCTCAAACAGGGGGCACTGAAGCTTTCTTT. Protein sequence: CASSAQTGGTEAFF.